A selection of T cell receptor beta chains follows, all from one sample in a study of blood T cell repertoires in COVID-19. Profiled with immunoSEQ multiplex PCR; TCRdb holds only in-frame clones, not every one. The sample lists some 95,000 clones; approximately 89% were seen once. The sample taken for sequencing was peripheral blood. The receptors originated from a human donor with active COVID-19. The donor label of this sample is uncertain. Both conserved end residues are part of each CDR3. A D gene is named only where the DNA matches it firmly. Part of the rows lack a size; the others show once, few, many or a class for expanded clones.

d_gene	abundance	v_gene	len	j_gene	CDR3aa	CDR3nt
NA	NA	TRBV5-4	14	TRBJ2-3	CASSLGGGTDTQYF	TGTGCCAGCAGCTTGGGGGGGGGCACAGATACGCAGTATTTT
NA	NA	TRBV5-6	17	TRBJ2-2	CASSSTWTGRDTGELFF	TGTGCCAGCAGTTCCACATGGACAGGGAGGGACACCGGGGAGCTGTTTTTT
TRBD1	NA	TRBV5-6	15	TRBJ1-2	CASRGLDRGPYGYTF	TGTGCCAGCAGGGGACTCGACAGGGGTCCTTATGGCTACACCTTC
NA	NA	TRBV6-1	14	TRBJ1-3	CASSEVSQGHTIYF	TGTGCCAGCAGTGAAGTCTCACAGGGACACACCATATATTTT
NA	NA	TRBV20-1	15	TRBJ1-4	CSASLRGGQSGKLFF	TGCAGTGCTAGTCTAAGGGGGGGGCAGAGCGGGAAACTGTTTTTT
TRBD1	NA	TRBV5-8	13	TRBJ2-7	CAFPGQGADEQYF	TGTGCCTTTCCTGGACAGGGGGCAGATGAGCAGTACTTC
NA	NA	TRBV7-3	13	TRBJ2-5	CASSLQRRETQYF	TGTGCCAGCAGCTTACAGCGGCGAGAGACCCAGTACTTC
NA	NA	TRBV19	17	TRBJ1-6	CASSAYSPSSYNSPLHF	TGTGCCAGTAGTGCCTACAGCCCGAGCTCCTATAATTCACCCCTCCACTTT
TRBD1	NA	TRBV5-1	14	TRBJ1-2	CASWDRAGVGGYTF	TGCGCCAGCTGGGACAGGGCCGGGGTGGGAGGCTACACCTTC
NA	NA	TRBV11-3	15	TRBJ2-6	CASSKDSSGANVLTF	TGTGCCAGCAGCAAAGACAGCTCTGGGGCCAACGTCCTGACTTTC
NA	NA	TRBV7-2	13	TRBJ1-6	CASGNRVDSPLHF	TGTGCCAGCGGGAACAGGGTTGATTCACCCCTCCACTTT
TRBD2	NA	TRBV10-1	17	TRBJ2-1	CASSGTSGDHSYNEQFF	TGCGCCAGCAGCGGGACTAGCGGGGACCACTCCTACAATGAGCAGTTCTTC
TRBD2	NA	TRBV6-4	16	TRBJ2-3	CASSERPGLASDTQYF	TGTGCCAGCAGCGAACGACCGGGACTAGCGTCAGATACGCAGTATTTT
NA	NA	TRBV15	14	TRBJ1-6	CATGGGRFNSPLHF	TGTGCCACTGGGGGGGGACGGTTTAATTCACCCCTCCACTTT
NA	NA	TRBV12-3/TRBV12-4	12	TRBJ2-2	CASIRDTGELFF	TGTGCCAGCATCAGGGACACCGGGGAGCTGTTTTTT
NA	NA	TRBV6-5	15	TRBJ2-2	CASSYLEGNTGELFF	TGTGCCAGCAGTTATTTAGAGGGGAACACCGGGGAGCTGTTTTTT
TRBD1	NA	TRBV7-2	15	TRBJ2-5	CASLKPTGGMETQYF	TGTGCCAGCCTGAAGCCGACAGGGGGCATGGAGACCCAGTACTTC
TRBD2	NA	TRBV7-9	17	TRBJ2-1	CASSLTSGGLSYNEQFF	TGTGCCAGCAGCTTAACTAGCGGGGGGTTATCCTACAATGAGCAGTTCTTC
TRBD1	NA	TRBV10-3	16	TRBJ2-2	CAISGKQGADTGELFF	TGTGCCATCAGTGGAAAACAGGGGGCCGACACCGGGGAGCTGTTTTTT
TRBD1	NA	TRBV4-2	15	TRBJ2-2	CASSQVDRETGELFF	TGTGCCAGCAGCCAAGTGGACAGGGAGACCGGGGAGCTGTTTTTT
TRBD2	once	TRBV7-2	14	TRBJ2-7	CASSARAGAYEQYF	TGTGCCAGCAGCGCTAGAGCGGGGGCCTACGAGCAGTACTTC
NA	NA	TRBV16	15	TRBJ1-1	CASSQMQGMNTEAFF	TGTGCCAGCAGCCAAATGCAGGGGATGAACACTGAAGCTTTCTTT
NA	NA	TRBV6-1	15	TRBJ1-2	CASSEGAGANYGYTF	TGTGCCAGCAGTGAAGGGGCAGGGGCTAACTATGGCTACACCTTC
TRBD2	NA	TRBV11-1	15	TRBJ2-1	CASSYLAGGYNEQFF	TGTGCCAGCAGCTACTTAGCGGGGGGATACAATGAGCAGTTCTTC
TRBD2	NA	TRBV11-2	15	TRBJ2-1	CASSSTTSGGYEQFF	TGTGCCAGCAGCTCGACAACTAGCGGGGGATATGAGCAGTTCTTC
NA	NA	TRBV6-2/TRBV6-3	16	TRBJ2-5	CASSPRRAGAQGAQYF	TGTGCCAGCAGTCCCAGGCGAGCGGGGGCCCAGGGGGCCCAGTACTTC
TRBD2	NA	TRBV6-2/TRBV6-3	17	TRBJ2-3	CASSSLNWGGLTDTQYF	TGTGCCAGCAGTTCATTGAACTGGGGGGGTCTCACAGATACGCAGTATTTT
NA	NA	TRBV28	14	TRBJ2-3	CASWSQGRTDTQYF	TGTGCCAGCTGGAGTCAGGGAAGGACAGATACGCAGTATTTT
NA	NA	TRBV5-1	14	TRBJ2-2	CASSFWRDSGELFF	TGCGCCAGCAGCTTTTGGAGGGATTCCGGGGAGCTGTTTTTT
TRBD1	NA	TRBV18	16	TRBJ1-4	CASSPPPGQGVEKLFF	TGTGCCAGCTCACCTCCCCCGGGACAGGGGGTTGAAAAACTGTTTTTT
TRBD2	NA	TRBV7-9	14	TRBJ2-1	CASSAGLALGEQFF	TGTGCCAGCAGCGCGGGACTAGCGCTCGGTGAGCAGTTCTTC
NA	NA	TRBV7-9	13	TRBJ2-1	CASSHQDLSEQFF	TGTGCCAGCAGCCACCAAGACTTATCTGAGCAGTTCTTC
NA	NA	TRBV13	12	TRBJ1-2	CASSLFSDGYTF	TGTGCCAGCTCTTTGTTCTCGGATGGCTACACCTTC
TRBD1	NA	TRBV18	15	TRBJ2-1	CASSAGTGTYNEQFF	TGTGCCAGCTCAGCCGGGACAGGGACCTACAATGAGCAGTTCTTC
TRBD1	NA	TRBV10-3	13	TRBJ1-2	CAIRGTDNYGYTF	TGTGCCATCAGGGGGACAGACAACTATGGCTACACCTTC
TRBD2	NA	TRBV7-2	20	TRBJ2-7	CASSLALKRGVMVSSYEQYF	TGTGCCAGCAGCTTAGCTTTGAAGCGGGGGGTAATGGTTAGCTCCTACGAGCAGTACTTC
NA	NA	TRBV27	15	TRBJ2-5	CASSTLDSSLETQYF	TGTGCCAGCAGCACTCTGGACTCCTCATTAGAGACCCAGTACTTC
TRBD2	NA	TRBV19	16	TRBJ2-5	CASSIDGTSGEETQYF	TGTGCCAGTAGTATTGATGGGACTAGCGGGGAAGAGACCCAGTACTTC
NA	NA	TRBV5-1	14	TRBJ2-1	CASSFNTEDNEQFF	TGCGCCAGCAGCTTCAACACCGAAGACAATGAGCAGTTCTTC
NA	NA	TRBV9	14	TRBJ2-7	CASSPRVGVDEQYF	TGTGCCAGCAGCCCCCGAGTAGGGGTAGACGAGCAGTACTTC
NA	NA	TRBV3-1/TRBV3-2	19	TRBJ1-4	CASSQAPGMVDSTNEKLFF	TGTGCCAGCAGCCAAGCCCCGGGGATGGTCGACTCAACTAATGAAAAACTGTTTTTT
TRBD1	few	TRBV11-2	14	TRBJ2-7	CASSLGTGGYEQYF	TGTGCCAGCAGCTTAGGGACAGGGGGGTACGAGCAGTACTTC